The 2 T cell receptor beta chains presented below share a single source sample, sequenced in a study of blood T cell repertoires in COVID-19. The protocol was immunoSEQ multiplex PCR, while the TCRdb copy is restricted to in-frame clones and leaves out a portion. The sample records approximately 480,000 clones, roughly 87% being singletons. The sequenced sample was PBMCs or T cells enriched from blood (not recorded which). These receptors all come from a woman under 30 who had recovered from COVID-19.

This chain uses TRBV7-2 with TRBJ1-5; TRBD1 might be the D (5 bases). Germline V gene sequence: CDR1 SGHTA, CDR2 FQGNSA. This CDR3 has 15 residues. Between the trimmed V and J ends, which lost 6 bases and 8 bases, there was a span of 20 bases. The CDR3 DNA reads as TGTGCCAGCAGTCCCGCCGGGGGTCACAGAGAGCCCCAGCATTTT. It yields the protein CASSPAGGHREPQHF.

This clone showed up just once. The CDR3 sequence is CASSLAELNTGELFF. CDR3 in DNA: TGTGCCAGCAGCTTAGCGGAGCTGAACACCGGGGAGCTGTTTTTT. The rearrangement links TRBV13 to TRBJ2-2; the D is unclear. The CDR3 is 15 residues long. The ends were cut back, 1 base at V and 1 base at J, with 7 bases in the middle. Germline V gives CDR1 PRHDT, CDR2 FYEKMQ (reference sequence).